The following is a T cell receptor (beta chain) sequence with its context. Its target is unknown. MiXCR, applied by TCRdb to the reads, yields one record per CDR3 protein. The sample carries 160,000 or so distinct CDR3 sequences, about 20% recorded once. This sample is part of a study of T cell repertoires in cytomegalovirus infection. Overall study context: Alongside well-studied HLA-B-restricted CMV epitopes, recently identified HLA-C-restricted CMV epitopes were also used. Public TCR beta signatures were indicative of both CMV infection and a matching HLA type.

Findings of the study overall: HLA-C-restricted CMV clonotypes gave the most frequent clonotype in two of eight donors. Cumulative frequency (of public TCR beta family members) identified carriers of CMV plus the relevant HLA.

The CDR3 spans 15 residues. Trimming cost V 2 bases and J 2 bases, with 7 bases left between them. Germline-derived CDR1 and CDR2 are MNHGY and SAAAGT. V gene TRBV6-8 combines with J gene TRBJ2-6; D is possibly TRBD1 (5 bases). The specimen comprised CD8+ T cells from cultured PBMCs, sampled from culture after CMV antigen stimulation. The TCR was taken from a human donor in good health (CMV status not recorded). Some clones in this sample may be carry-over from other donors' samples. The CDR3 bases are TGTGCCAGCAGTTACCCGACAGCTGGGGCCAACGTCCTGACTTTC. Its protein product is CASSYPTAGANVLTF.